This TCR beta chain comes out of a study of blood T cell repertoires in COVID-19. This clone was seen a few times. The CDR3 runs to 16 residues. Germline CDR1 LGHNA, CDR2 YNFKEQ. The trim removed 0 bases at V and 8 bases at J, leaving 9 bases unmatched. How the authors handled the data: Counts of nucleated cells, estimated from reference gene primer amplification, were obtained. Sequencing was performed with immunoSEQ multiplex PCR; in TCRdb, only in-frame clones are kept and a portion is missing. V, J and clone size are taken as reported in that table, and D and trimming were inferred from the DNA itself. The sample comprises around 260,000 clones, about 85% of which are singletons, and 0.87% rests with the top ten.

Sequences were obtained from peripheral blood. This TCR was sampled from a human donor with COVID-19, enrolled during active disease. The donor label of this sample is uncertain. This chain links TRBV4-2 with TRBJ1-4; TRBD1 matches at 7 bases. The CDR3 DNA is TGTGCCAGCAGCCAAGAAGGACTTATCAGGGGGGAAAAACTGTTTTTT. Translating it yields CASSQEGLIRGEKLFF.